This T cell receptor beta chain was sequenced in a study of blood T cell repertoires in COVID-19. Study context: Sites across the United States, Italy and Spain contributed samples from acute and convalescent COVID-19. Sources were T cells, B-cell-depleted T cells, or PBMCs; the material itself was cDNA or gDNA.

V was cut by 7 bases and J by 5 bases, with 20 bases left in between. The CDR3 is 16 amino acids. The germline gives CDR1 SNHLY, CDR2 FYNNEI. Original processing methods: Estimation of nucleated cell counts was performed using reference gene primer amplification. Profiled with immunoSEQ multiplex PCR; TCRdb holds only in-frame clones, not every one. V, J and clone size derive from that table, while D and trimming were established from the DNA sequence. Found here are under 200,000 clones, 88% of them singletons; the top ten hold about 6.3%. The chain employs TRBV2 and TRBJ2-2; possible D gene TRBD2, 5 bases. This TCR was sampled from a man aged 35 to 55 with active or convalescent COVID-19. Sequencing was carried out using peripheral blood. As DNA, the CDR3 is TGTGCCAGCACCACAGAGGGTGCGGTCCCTACCGGGGAGCTGTTTTTT. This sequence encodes CASTTEGAVPTGELFF.